The entry below gives a single T cell receptor (beta chain) sequence along with its context. As yet, its antigen is unknown. These data come from a study of OX40 agonist ivuxolimab in advanced cancers. The overall study: People who had prior anti-PD-1, anti-PD-L1 or anti-CTLA-4 therapy could take part, and roughly 40% had some.

Looked up from germline, CDR1 is LGHNA and CDR2 is YSLEER. Trimming cost V 3 bases and J 5 bases; bases outside gene matches: 7. The CDR3 is made up of 16 amino acids. Here immunoSEQ multiplex PCR was the method, and the copy in TCRdb shows in-frame clones only, minus some. This sample has 30,000 to 35,000 clones; more than 85% occur once, and the top ten carry 26%. Study-level findings and limits: Circulating CD4+ and CD8+ T cells showed clonal expansion by week 6 at 0.1 to 3.0 mg/kg.

The TCR originated in an adult with an advanced solid tumor such as melanoma, head and neck, liver or kidney cancer. The starting material was CD4+ or CD8+ T cells sorted from blood, obtained in a trial of the OX40 agonist ivuxolimab. This sequence joins TRBV4-3 and TRBJ2-2; TRBD1 matches at 9 bases. Written as DNA, the CDR3 is TGCGCCAGCAGCCAGGACAGGGGACTGGGGACCGGGGAGCTGTTTTTT. Translation gives CASSQDRGLGTGELFF.